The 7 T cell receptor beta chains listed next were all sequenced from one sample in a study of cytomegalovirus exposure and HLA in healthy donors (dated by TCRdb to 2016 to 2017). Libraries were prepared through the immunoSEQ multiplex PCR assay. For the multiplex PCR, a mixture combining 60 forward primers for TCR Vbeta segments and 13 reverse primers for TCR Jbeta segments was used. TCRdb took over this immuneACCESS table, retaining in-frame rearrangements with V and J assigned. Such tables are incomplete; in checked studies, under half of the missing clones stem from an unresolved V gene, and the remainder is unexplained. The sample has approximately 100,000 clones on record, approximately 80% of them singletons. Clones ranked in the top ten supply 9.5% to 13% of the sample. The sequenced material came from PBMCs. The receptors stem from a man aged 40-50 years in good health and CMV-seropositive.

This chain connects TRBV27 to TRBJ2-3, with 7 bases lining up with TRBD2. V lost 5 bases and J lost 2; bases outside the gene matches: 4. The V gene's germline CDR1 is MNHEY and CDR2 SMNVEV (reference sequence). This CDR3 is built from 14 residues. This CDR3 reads CASSPAGITDTQYF. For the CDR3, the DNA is TGTGCCAGCAGTCCAGCGGGGATCACAGATACGCAGTATTTT.

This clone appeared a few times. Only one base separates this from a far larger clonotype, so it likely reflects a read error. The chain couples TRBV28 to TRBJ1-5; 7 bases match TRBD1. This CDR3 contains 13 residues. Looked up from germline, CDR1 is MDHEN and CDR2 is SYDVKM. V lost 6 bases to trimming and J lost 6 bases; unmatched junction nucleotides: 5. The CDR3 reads CASRLAGGQPQHF. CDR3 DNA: TGTGCCAGCAGATTGGCAGGGGGTCAGCCCCAGCATTTT.

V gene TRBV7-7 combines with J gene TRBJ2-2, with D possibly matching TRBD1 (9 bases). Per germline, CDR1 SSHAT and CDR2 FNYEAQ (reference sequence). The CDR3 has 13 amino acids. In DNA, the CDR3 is TGTGCTAGCGGGACAGGGATATCCGGGGAGCTGTTTTTT. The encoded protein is CASGTGISGELFF.

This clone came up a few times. CDR3 residues: CAVGGTSAWYEQYF. The CDR3 DNA follows: TGTGCCGTAGGGGGGACTAGCGCTTGGTACGAGCAGTACTTC. The chain employs TRBV10-3 and TRBJ2-7; 10 nucleotides match TRBD2. This CDR3 is 14 amino acids long. The V segment lost 11 bases and the J segment 4 bases; nucleotides outside the gene matches: 11. Looked up from germline, CDR1 is ENHRY and CDR2 is SYGVKD.

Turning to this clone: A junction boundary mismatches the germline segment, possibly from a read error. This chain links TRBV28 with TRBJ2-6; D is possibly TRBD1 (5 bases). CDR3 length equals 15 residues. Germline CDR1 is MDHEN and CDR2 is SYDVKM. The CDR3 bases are TGTGCCAGCAGTTTTTCTGTCTCTGGGGCCAACGGCCTGACTTTC. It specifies CASSFSVSGANGLTF. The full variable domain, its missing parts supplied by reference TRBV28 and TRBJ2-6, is DVKVTQSSRYLVKRTGEKVFLECVQDMDHENMFWYRQDPGLGLRLIYFSYDVKMKEKGDIPEGYSVSREKKERFSLILESASTNQTSMYLCASSFSVSGANGLTFGAGSRLTVL.

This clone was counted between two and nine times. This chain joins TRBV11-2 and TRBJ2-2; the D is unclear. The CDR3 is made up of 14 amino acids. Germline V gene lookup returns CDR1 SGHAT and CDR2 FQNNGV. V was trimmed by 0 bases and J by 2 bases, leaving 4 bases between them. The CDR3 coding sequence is TGTGCCAGCAGCTTAGATCTAAACACCGGGGAGCTGTTTTTT. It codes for CASSLDLNTGELFF.

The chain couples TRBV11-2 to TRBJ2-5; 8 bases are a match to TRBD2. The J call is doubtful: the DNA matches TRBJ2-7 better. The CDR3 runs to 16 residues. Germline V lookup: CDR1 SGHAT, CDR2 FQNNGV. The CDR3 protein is CASSSISGGQFNEQYF. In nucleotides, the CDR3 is TGTGCCAGCAGCTCCATATCGGGGGGGCAGTTCAACGAGCAGTACTTC.